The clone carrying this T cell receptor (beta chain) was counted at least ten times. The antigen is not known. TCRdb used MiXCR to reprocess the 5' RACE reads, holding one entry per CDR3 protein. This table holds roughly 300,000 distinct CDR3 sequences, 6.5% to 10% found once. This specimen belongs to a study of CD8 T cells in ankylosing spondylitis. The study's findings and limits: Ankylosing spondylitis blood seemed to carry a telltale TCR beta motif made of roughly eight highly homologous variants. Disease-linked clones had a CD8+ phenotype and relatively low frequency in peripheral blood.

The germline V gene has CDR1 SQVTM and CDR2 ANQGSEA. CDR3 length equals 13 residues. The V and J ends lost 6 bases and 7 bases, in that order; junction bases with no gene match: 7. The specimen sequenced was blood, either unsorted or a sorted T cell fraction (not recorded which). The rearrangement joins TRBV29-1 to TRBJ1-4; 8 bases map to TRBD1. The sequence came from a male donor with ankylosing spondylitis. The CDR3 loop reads CSVETGESEKLFF. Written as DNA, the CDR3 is TGCAGCGTCGAGACAGGGGAAAGTGAAAAACTGTTTTTT. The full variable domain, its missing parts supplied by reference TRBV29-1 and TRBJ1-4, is SAVISQKPSRDICQRGTSLTIQCQVDSQVTMMFWYRQQPGQSLTLIATANQGSEATYESGFVIDKFPISRPNLTFSTLTVSNMSPEDSSIYLCSVETGESEKLFFGSGTQLSVL.